The present T cell receptor (beta chain) was sequenced within a study of blood T cell repertoires in COVID-19. From germline, CDR1 is LGHNA and CDR2 YSLEER. The J segment lost 7 bases and the V segment lost 4 bases, leaving 11 bases of the junction unmatched. CDR3 length equals 18 residues. This clone occurred a few times. Original analysis: For nucleated cells, counts were estimated from reference gene primer amplification. Clones were read by immunoSEQ multiplex PCR, and TCRdb kept only the in-frame ones, dropping some. V and J calls and clone size are copied from that table; D and trimming were computed from the DNA. The top ten hold around 5% of the sample, which has about 150,000 clones, roughly 84% seen once.

Sequencing was done on a sample of PBMCs or T cells enriched from blood (not recorded which). The chain employs TRBV4-3 and TRBJ2-2; 14 nucleotides match TRBD2. The source is a man between 65 and 85 years old who had been exposed to COVID-19. The CDR3 protein is CASSLTSGGVISDGELFF. In DNA, the CDR3 is TGCGCCAGCAGCCTGACTAGCGGGGGGGTGATCTCGGACGGGGAGCTGTTTTTT.